This T cell receptor (beta chain) was identified during a study of blood T cell repertoires in COVID-19 (dated by TCRdb to about 2020). About the full investigation: The collaborator samples originated in the United States, Italy and Spain and spanned the acute and convalescent phases of COVID-19. The material from the prospective study consisted of cDNA or gDNA derived from T cells, B-cell-depleted T cells, or PBMCs. Deeply sampled blood TCRbeta repertoires from subjects exposed to, actively infected with, or recovered from COVID-19 were included in the dataset. The repertoires were released in a freely available public database intended as a resource for research on the immune response to SARS-CoV-2. The samples were drawn from two sources: the first 160 participants of the ongoing ImmuneRACE study, and fewer than 1,500 subjects contributed by 6 global collaborators. The sample metadata nearly always contained a de-identified subject ID, COVID-19 status, age in years and sex. Where HLA class I and class II types were available, the types were taken from metadata supplied by the sample provider, not from assay-based typing.

In regard to this clone: The target of this receptor is not known. Within one base of it there is no much larger clone, and no base qualities were kept.

Including the terminal cysteine and phenylalanine, the CDR3 comprises 13 residues. Only CDR3 DNA is held: 39 bases, read in frame from base 1. Via the germline V gene (reference sequence), CDR1 is LNHDA and CDR2 SQIVND. V lost 7 bases and J lost 4 bases, and the count of bases not matched to a germline gene is 6. TCRbeta CDR3 regions were amplified from genomic DNA using the immunoSEQ Assay, a bias-controlled multiplex PCR. The study's own analysis went as follows. The number of nucleated cells in each sample was estimated by amplification of reference gene primers within the assay. To quantify the absolute abundance of each unique TCRbeta CDR3 rearrangement, sequence reads were collapsed and filtered. For each sample, productive Simpson clonality was calculated by taking the square root of Simpson's diversity index across productive rearrangements. Sourced from immuneACCESS, this table was stored by TCRdb with only in-frame sequences that have V and J called. A share of the clones is absent; for the studies checked, an unresolved V gene accounts for under half, and the remainder has no known explanation. V and J calls and clone size are those listed in that table; D and trimming were worked out from the DNA. The sample has roughly 200,000 clones on record, roughly four fifths of them singletons. The ten largest clones capture 8% to 10% of the sample.

One collaborating source in Seattle enrolled patients while the patients were actively infected and followed the patients over time throughout the course of disease. The collaborating institutions used their own protocols to collect whole blood in K2EDTA tubes. For TCRbeta analysis, collaborators shipped samples in one of three forms: frozen whole blood, isolated PBMCs, or DNA extracted from either of those sample types. Results the study describes overall, beyond this receptor: Clinical and demographic metadata were provided uncurated, with the amount varying by source and participant.

The chain joins TRBV19 to TRBJ1-2; 7 nucleotides in the junction match TRBD1. Sequenced material: peripheral blood. This receptor was taken from a woman at least 80 years old with COVID-19, enrolled during active disease. Here the CDR3 is given as CASKPGGGYGYTF. The nucleotides read TGTGCCAGTAAGCCAGGGGGTGGCTATGGCTACACCTTC.